This T cell receptor beta chain was sequenced for a study of blood T cell repertoires in COVID-19. Sequencing was performed with immunoSEQ multiplex PCR; in TCRdb, only in-frame clones are kept and a portion is missing. The repertoire consists of about 300,000 clones, with roughly 86% occurring once and the leading ten covering around 1.2%. This clone was detected once. The CDR3 runs to 16 residues. V dropped 0 bases and J dropped 0; count of bases not matched to a gene: 2. Germline CDR1 is LGHNA and CDR2 is YSLEER. Sequenced sample: peripheral blood. The chain joins TRBV4-3 to TRBJ1-2; the match to TRBD1 covers 9 bases. This clonotype was obtained from a man aged 70 or older with acute or convalescent COVID-19. This CDR3 is CASSQERDRANYGYTF. CDR3 bases: TGCGCCAGCAGCCAAGAGCGGGACAGGGCTAACTATGGCTACACCTTC.